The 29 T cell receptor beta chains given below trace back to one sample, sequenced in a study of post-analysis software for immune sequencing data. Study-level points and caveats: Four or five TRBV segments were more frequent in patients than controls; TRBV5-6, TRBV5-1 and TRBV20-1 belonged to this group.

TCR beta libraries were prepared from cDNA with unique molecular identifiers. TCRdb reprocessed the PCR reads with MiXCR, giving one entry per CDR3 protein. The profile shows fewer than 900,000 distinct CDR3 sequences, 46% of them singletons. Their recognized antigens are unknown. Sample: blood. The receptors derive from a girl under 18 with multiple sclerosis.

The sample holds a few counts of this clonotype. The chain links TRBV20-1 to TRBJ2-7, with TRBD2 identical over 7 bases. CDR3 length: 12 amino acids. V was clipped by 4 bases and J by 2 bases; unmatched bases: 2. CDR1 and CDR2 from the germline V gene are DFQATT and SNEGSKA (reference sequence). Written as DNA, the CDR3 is TGCAGTGCTATCGCGGGGGCCTACGAGCAGTACTTC. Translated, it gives CSAIAGAYEQYF.

The CDR3 DNA follows: TGTGCCAGCAGCCCCGACACCGGTTTTCTCCCCCACTTT. Its protein is CASSPDTGFLPHF. The rearrangement uses TRBV7-2 and TRBJ1-6; D is undetermined. CDR3 length: 13 amino acids. V was clipped by 5 bases and J by 18 bases, with 20 bases between them. Germline V gene sequence: CDR1 SGHTA, CDR2 FQGNSA.

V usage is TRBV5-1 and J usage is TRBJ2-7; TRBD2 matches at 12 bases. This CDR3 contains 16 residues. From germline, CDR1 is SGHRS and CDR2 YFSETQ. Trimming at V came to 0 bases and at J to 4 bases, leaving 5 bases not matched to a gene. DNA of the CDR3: TGCGCCAGCAGCTTGGGACTAGCGGGAGTTAGTTACGAGCAGTACTTC. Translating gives CASSLGLAGVSYEQYF.

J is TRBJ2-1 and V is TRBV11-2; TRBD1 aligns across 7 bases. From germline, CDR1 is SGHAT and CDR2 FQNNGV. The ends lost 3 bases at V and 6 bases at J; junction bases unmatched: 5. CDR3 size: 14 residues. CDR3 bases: TGTGCCAGCAGCTTCGGGACAGCGGCCAATGAGCAGTTCTTC. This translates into CASSFGTAANEQFF.

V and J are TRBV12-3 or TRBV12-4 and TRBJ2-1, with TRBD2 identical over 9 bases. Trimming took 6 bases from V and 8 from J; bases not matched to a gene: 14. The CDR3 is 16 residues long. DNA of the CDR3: TGTGCCAGCAGCGCACCGACTAGCGGAGGAAGTGATGAGCAGTTCTTC. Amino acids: CASSAPTSGGSDEQFF.

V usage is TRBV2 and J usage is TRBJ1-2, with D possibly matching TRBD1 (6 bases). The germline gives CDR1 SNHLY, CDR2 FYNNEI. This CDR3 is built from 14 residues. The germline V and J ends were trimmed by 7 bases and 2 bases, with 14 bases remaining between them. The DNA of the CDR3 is TGTGCCAGCACCGCGCAGGGGAGCAACTATGGCTACACCTTC. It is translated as CASTAQGSNYGYTF.

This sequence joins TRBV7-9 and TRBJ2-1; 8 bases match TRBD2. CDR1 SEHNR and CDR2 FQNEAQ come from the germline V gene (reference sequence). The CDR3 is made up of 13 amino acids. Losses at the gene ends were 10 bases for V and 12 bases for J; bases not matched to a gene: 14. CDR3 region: CATEGTRVGGQFF. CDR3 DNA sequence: TGTGCCACCGAGGGGACTAGAGTAGGGGGGCAGTTCTTC.

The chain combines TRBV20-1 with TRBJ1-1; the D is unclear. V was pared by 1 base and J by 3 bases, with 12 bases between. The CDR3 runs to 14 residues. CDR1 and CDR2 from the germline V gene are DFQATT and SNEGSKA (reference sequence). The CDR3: CSARGQAGDTEAFF. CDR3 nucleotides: TGCAGTGCTAGAGGTCAGGCCGGGGACACTGAAGCTTTCTTT.

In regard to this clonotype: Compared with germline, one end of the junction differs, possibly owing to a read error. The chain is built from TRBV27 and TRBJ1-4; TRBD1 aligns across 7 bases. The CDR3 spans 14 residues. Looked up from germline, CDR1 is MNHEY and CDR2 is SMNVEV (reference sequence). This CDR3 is CASGGGRATEKRFF. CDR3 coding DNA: TGTGCCTCCGGAGGGGGCAGGGCGACTGAAAAACGGTTTTTT.

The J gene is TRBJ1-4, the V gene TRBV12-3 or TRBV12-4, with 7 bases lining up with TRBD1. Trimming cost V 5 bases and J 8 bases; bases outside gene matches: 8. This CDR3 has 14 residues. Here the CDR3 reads CASSPRQGREKLFF. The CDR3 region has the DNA TGTGCCAGCAGTCCACGACAGGGTAGGGAAAAACTGTTTTTT.

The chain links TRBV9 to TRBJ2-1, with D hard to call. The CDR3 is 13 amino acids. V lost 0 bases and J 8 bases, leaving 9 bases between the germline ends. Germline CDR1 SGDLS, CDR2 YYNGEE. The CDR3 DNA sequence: TGTGCCAGCAGCGTAGAGGGCCTCCATGAGCAGTTCTTC. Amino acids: CASSVEGLHEQFF.

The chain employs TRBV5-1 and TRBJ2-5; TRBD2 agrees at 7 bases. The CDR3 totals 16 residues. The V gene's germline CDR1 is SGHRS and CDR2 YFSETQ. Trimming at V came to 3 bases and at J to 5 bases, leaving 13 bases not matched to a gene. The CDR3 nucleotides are TGCGCCAGCAGCTCACTTGGGGGAGGGCCCGATGAGACCCAGTACTTC. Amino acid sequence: CASSSLGGGPDETQYF.

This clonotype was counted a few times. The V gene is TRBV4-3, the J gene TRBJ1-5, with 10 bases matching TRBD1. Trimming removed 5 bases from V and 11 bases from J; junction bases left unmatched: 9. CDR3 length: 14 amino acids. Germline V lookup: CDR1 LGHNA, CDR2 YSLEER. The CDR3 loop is CASSSRTGGETQHF. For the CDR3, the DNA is TGCGCCAGCAGCTCCCGGACAGGGGGAGAGACCCAGCATTTT.

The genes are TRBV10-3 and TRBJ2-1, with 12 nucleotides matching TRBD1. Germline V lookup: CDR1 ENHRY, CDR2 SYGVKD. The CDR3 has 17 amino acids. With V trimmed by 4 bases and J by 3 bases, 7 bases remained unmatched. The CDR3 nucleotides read TGTGCCATCAGTGTCGACCGGGACAGGGGGCTCTACAATGAGCAGTTCTTC. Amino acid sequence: CAISVDRDRGLYNEQFF.

The CDR3 reads CASSGLSSGQHF. CDR3 nucleotide sequence: TGTGCCAGCAGCGGATTAAGTTCGGGACAGCATTTT. The chain carries TRBV7-9 and TRBJ1-5; D is ambiguous. V was shortened by 5 bases and J by 13 bases, with 15 bases between the two germline ends. The CDR3 has 12 residues. Germline-derived CDR1 and CDR2 are SEHNR and FQNEAQ (reference sequence).

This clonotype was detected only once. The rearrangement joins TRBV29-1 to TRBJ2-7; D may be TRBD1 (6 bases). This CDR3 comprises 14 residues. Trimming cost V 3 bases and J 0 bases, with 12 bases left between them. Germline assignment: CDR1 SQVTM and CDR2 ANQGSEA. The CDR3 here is CSVEGMDSSYEQYF. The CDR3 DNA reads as TGCAGCGTTGAGGGCATGGACAGCTCCTACGAGCAGTACTTC.

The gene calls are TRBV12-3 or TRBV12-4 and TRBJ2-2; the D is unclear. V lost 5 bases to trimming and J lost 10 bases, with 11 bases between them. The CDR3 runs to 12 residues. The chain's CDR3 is CASSDPPVELFF. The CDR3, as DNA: TGTGCCAGCAGTGATCCGCCTGTGGAGCTGTTTTTT.

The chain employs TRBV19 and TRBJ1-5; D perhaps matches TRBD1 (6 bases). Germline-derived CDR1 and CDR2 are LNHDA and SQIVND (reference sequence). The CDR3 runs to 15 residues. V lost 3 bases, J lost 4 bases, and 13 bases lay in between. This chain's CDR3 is CASSIPGALNQPQHF. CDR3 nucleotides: TGTGCCAGTAGTATTCCGGGGGCCTTAAATCAGCCCCAGCATTTT.

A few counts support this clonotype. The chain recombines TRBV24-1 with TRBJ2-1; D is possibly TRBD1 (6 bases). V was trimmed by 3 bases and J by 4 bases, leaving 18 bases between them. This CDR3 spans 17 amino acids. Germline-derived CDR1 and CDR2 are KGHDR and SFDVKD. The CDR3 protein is CATSDPGPDRAYNEQFF. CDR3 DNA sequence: TGTGCCACCAGTGATCCAGGCCCGGACAGAGCTTACAATGAGCAGTTCTTC.

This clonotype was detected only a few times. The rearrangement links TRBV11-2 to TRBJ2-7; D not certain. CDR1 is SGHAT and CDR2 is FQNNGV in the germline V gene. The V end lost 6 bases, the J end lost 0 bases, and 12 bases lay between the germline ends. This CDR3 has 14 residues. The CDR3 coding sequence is TGTGCCAGCAGGGATAGCTTTAGCTCCTACGAGCAGTACTTC. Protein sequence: CASRDSFSSYEQYF.

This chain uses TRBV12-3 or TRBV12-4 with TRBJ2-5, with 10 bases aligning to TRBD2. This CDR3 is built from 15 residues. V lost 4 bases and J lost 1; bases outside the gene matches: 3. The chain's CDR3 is CASSSSGRVQETQYF. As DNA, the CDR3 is TGTGCCAGCAGTTCCAGCGGGAGGGTCCAAGAGACCCAGTACTTC.

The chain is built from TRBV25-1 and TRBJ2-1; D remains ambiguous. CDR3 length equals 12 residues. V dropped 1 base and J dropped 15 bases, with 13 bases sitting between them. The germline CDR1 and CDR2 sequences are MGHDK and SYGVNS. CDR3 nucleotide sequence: TGTGCCAGCAGTGAATGGAGCGCCGATCTGTTCTTC. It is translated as CASSEWSADLFF.

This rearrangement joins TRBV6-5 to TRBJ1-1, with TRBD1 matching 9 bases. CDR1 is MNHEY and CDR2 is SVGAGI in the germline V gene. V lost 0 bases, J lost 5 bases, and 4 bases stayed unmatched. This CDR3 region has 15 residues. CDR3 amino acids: CASSYSGQGKTEAFF. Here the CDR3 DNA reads TGTGCCAGCAGTTACTCCGGACAGGGGAAGACTGAAGCTTTCTTT.

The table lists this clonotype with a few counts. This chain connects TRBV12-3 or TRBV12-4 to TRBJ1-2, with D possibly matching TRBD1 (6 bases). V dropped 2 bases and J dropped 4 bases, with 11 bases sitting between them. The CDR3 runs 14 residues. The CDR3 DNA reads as TGTGCCAGCAGTTTAAGGACAGCCCTCTATGGCTACACCTTC. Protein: CASSLRTALYGYTF.

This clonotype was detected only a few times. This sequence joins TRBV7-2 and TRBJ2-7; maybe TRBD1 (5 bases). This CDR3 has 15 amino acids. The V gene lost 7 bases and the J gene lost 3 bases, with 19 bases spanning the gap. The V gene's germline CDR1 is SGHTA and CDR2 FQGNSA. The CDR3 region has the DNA TGTGCCAGCACTCAAGGGGCCCAACCCATCTACGAGCAGTACTTC. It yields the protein CASTQGAQPIYEQYF. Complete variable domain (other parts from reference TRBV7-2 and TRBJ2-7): GAGVSQSPSNKVTEKGKDVELRCDPISGHTALYWYRQSLGQGLEFLIYFQGNSAPDKSGLPSDRFSAERTGGSVSTLTIQRTQQEDSAVYLCASTQGAQPIYEQYFGPGTRLTVT.

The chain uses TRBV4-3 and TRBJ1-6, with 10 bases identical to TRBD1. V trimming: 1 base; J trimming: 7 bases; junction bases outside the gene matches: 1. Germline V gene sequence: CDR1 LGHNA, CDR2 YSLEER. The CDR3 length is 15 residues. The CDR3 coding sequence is TGCGCCAGCAGCCAAGTGGGACAGGGGAATTCACCCCTCCACTTT. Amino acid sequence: CASSQVGQGNSPLHF.

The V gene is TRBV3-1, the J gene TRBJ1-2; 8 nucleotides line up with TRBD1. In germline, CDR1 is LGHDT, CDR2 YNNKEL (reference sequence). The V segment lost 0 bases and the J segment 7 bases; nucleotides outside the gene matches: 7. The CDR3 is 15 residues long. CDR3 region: CASSQDWTGRSGYTF. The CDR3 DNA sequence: TGTGCCAGCAGCCAAGACTGGACAGGGAGGAGTGGCTACACCTTC.

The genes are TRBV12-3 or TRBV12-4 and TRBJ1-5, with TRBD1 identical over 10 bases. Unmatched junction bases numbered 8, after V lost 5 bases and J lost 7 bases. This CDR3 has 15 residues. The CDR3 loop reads CASSRTGGFGQPQHF. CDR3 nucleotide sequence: TGTGCCAGCAGTAGGACAGGGGGGTTCGGGCAGCCCCAGCATTTT.

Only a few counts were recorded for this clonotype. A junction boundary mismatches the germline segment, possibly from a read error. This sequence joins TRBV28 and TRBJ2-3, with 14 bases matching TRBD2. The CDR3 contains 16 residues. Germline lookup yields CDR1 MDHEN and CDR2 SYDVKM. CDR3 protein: CASSNRLAGGPDTRYF. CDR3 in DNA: TGTGCCAGCAGCAACCGACTAGCGGGAGGGCCGGATACGCGGTATTTT.